This note documents a single T cell receptor (beta chain) sequence. Antigen specificity is unknown. In the study's own analysis: Clonotypes per individual ranged from about 85,000 to nearly 500,000. TCRdb fed the 5' RACE reads into MiXCR, producing one record per CDR3 protein. The V and J calls were determined by TCRdb, not by the authors. The repertoire holds roughly 340,000 distinct CDR3 sequences, 28% seen once, with around 5.6% in the top ten. These data come from a study of identical twins' blood T cells. Findings and limits, study-wide: V gene usage reportedly matched far better within twin pairs than unrelated donors.

The ends were cut back, 1 base at V and 7 bases at J, with 14 bases in the middle. The CDR3 loop spans 15 amino acids. CDR1 and CDR2 from the germline V gene are SEHNR and FQNEAQ (reference sequence). The chain joins TRBV7-9 to TRBJ2-1; no definite D call. The specimen was PBMCs. The receptor's source is a woman aged 18-55 years in good health. CDR3 sequence (DNA): TGTGCCAGCAGCTTAGGGACGGCCCGTAGGAATGAGCAGTTCTTC. Translated, it gives CASSLGTARRNEQFF.